This T cell receptor (beta chain) was observed in a study of CD8+ T cells in alopecia areata listed by TCRdb under 2018. The study in broad terms: The treated patients, all with moderate-to-severe alopecia areata, were enrolled in an open-label pilot trial of oral tofacitinib given at 5 to 10 mg twice daily. RNA was obtained with the PAXgene miRNA kit for fixed scalp, the miRNeasy kit for PBMCs, and the RNeasy kit for mouse skin. In both human patients and the C3H/HeJ mouse model, the study applied high-throughput TCRbeta sequencing to look at T cell clonal expansion in alopecia areata. Tofacitinib was given for 6 to 18 months, followed by 6 months of follow-up off drug to assess delayed response and recurrence. TCRbeta CDR3 regions were amplified by immunoSEQ multiplex PCR using 35 Vbeta forward and 13 Jbeta reverse primers. Scalp clonality was compared across normal scalp (n=4), patchy alopecia areata scalp (n=8), and alopecia totalis/universalis scalp (n=8). On the human side, TCRbeta sequencing was run on scalp tissue and on sorted CD4+ and CD8+ peripheral blood T cells from healthy controls and from alopecia areata patients with either patchy or totalis/universalis disease. Tofacitinib-treated patients had biopsies at baseline and at 4 and 24 weeks of treatment, with a later scalp biopsy in several patients. Overall results and qualifications from the work: Higher clonality and more expanded CD8+ clones were observed in lesional scalp than in normal scalp, particularly in alopecia totalis/universalis, a finding suggestive of antigenic drive. Scalp TCR repertoire analysis is complicated because resident alphabeta T cells in normal human skin are also sequenced, whereas mouse skin is dominated by gammadelta T cells. Shared TCR sequences between patients were less evident than in mice, which may be partly attributable to HLA diversity in the patient population.

Per the publication, the time point label means: baseline before oral tofacitinib. Peripheral blood and lesional scalp punch biopsies were obtained from patients with alopecia areata. PBMCs were isolated by density centrifugation and stained for CD3, CD4 and CD8, and CD4+ and CD8+ T cells were sorted on a FACSAria. This clone was observed once. No antigen is known for it. Base qualities are not at hand, and no much larger clone is one base apart. The method was the immunoSEQ multiplex PCR assay. For TCR sequencing, RNA was extracted from every sample and reverse transcribed into cDNA to serve as template. SuperScript III was used for first-strand cDNA synthesis, primed with a 2:1 mix of oligo-dT and random hexamers. A synthetic immune receptor repertoire was used to gauge amplification bias, and whatever bias remained was removed computationally. As for the original processing: After raw reads were preprocessed to remove errors, the CDR3 was defined following IMGT conventions as running from the conserved cysteine to phenylalanine. Clonality was calculated as 1 minus Shannon entropy normalized by log2 of the number of productive unique TCRs. Scalp TCRbeta sequences were cross-referenced with sorted blood CD4 and CD8 repertoires so that the CD4 or CD8 identity of scalp clones could be inferred. Drawn from immuneACCESS, this table holds only the in-frame rearrangements with V and J called that TCRdb kept. Clones are partly lost; checked studies trace under half to an unresolved V gene and leave the rest unexplained. From that table come the V and J calls and clone size; the DNA was used to work out D and trimming. Within this sample are tens of thousands of clones, with roughly three fifths of them counted one time only. Approximately 17% of the sample belongs to the ten largest clones.

Via the germline V gene, CDR1 is MNHEY and CDR2 SVGAGI. Including the terminal cysteine and phenylalanine, the CDR3 comprises 13 residues. Of the read, only the CDR3 DNA is kept; its 39 bases are in frame from base 1. Trimming at the junction amounts to 10 bases on V and 0 bases on J, and the germline ends lie 10 bases apart. Sequencing was performed on CD8+ T cells sorted from blood, taken at week 0. This receptor was taken from a human donor with alopecia areata. The rearranged chain carries TRBV6-5 and TRBJ2-1; TRBD2 is perhaps the D gene, given 6 matching bases. The nucleotides read TGTGCCACCTCCGGGAGCTCCTACAATGAGCAGTTCTTC. Translated, this is CATSGSSYNEQFF.